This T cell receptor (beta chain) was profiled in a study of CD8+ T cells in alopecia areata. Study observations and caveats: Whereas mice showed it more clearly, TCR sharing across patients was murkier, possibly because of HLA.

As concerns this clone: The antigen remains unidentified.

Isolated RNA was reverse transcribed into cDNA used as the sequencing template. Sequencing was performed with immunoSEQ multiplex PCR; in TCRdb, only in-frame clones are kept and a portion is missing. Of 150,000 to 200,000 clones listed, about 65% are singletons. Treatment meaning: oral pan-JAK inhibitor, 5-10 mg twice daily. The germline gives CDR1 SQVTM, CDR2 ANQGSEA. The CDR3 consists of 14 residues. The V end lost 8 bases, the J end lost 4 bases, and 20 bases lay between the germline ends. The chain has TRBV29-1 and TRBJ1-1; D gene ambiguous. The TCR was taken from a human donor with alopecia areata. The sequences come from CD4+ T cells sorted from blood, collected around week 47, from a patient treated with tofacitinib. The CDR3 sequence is CSLSQLGKGTEAFF. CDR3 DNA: TGCAGCTTATCTCAGTTGGGGAAAGGCACTGAAGCTTTCTTT.